This TCR beta chain was documented in a study of T cells in Graves' hyperthyroidism and ophthalmopathy (dated by TCRdb to 2018 to 2020). In terms of the full investigation: To identify distinguishing TCR V-J signatures, a discovery cohort of 100 patients was used, comprising roughly 45 with Graves' ophthalmopathy and some 60 with stable Graves' hyperthyroidism. Prospective prediction of ophthalmopathy was tested in an independent validation cohort consisting of under 20 hyperthyroidism patients and 15 to 17 patients who later progressed to ophthalmopathy. For training and testing, the 95 to 100 patients in the discovery cohort were randomly divided in a 7:3 ratio. In addition, the study compared T-cell repertoires in thyroid tissue and in blood from roughly six Graves' hyperthyroidism patients. After blood sampling, hyperthyroidism patients were treated with methimazole at a starting dose of 30 mg daily, and ophthalmopathy patients were treated with high-dose intravenous methylprednisolone. TCR Vbeta CDR3 sequencing of 120 to 150 peripheral blood samples (fewer than 45 ophthalmopathy, 75 hyperthyroidism and around 17 progressor patients) is reported in the paper.

Findings and caveats that apply to the study as a whole: A 13 V-J signature model separated ophthalmopathy from stable hyperthyroidism, with around 91% sensitivity and 81% to 83% specificity in cross-validation and 80%/75% in testing. In validation, the model predicted progression to ophthalmopathy a median of 6.5 months before onset, with around 70% sensitivity and just under 75% specificity. No statistical method was used to fix the sample size in advance, and group allocation was not hidden from the investigators. Most expanded thyroid clonotypes (frequency above 0.001) were also detected in blood, suggesting blood repertoires may reflect thyroid immune responses.

The TCR beta CDR3 regions were amplified from RNA transcripts. The TCR CDR3 was subjected to a first round of RT-PCR using the HTBI primer set and the Qiagen OneStep RT-PCR kit. Libraries were constructed in a second round of multiplex PCR, after which size selection and purification were performed. Libraries were sequenced paired-end with 100 bp reads on an Illumina HiSeq2000. The study's own analysis went as follows. SOAPnuke was used to process the raw data, throwing out any read that contained adapters or uncalled bases, had a mean Phred below 15, or lacked an exact constant-primer or identifier match. High-quality paired reads were merged using COPE v1.2.5, and each unique nucleotide sequence was defined as a clonotype. MiTCR v1.1 was used to align the clonotypes against IMGT TRBV, TRBD and TRBJ reference segments. The analysis included only V-J combinations with a frequency above 0.0001, which together covered over 98% of the repertoires. A TCS score was defined as the ratio of F50 (clonal expansion) to E x V (chaos), with BLOSUM62-based TCRdist applied between CDR3 peptides within each V-J. Welch's t-statistics and random forest reduced some 510 V-J features to 10 to 15, which were used in a naive Bayes classifier (R e1071). The similarity between thyroid and blood repertoires was quantified using the Morisita-Horn index. TCRdb itself trimmed the public reads at Q25 with fastp, ran MiXCR and retained productive beta chains. Under each unique CDR3 protein, matching rows form one entry showing the most common genes and DNA. The V and J calls were determined by TCRdb, not by the authors. The sample table shows more than 500,000 distinct CDR3 sequences, and about 45% are seen once. In total, the top ten clones hold roughly 20% of the sample.

Points on this clonotype: No antigen is known for it. There are no base qualities to consult, and no much larger clone falls within one base.

Any patient with an uncontrolled infection, another autoimmune disease, pregnancy or lactation was excluded. Diagnoses were established on the basis of clinical symptoms, serum thyroxine and TRAb, thyroid ultrasound, and orbital computed tomography. Total RNA was extracted using Trizol reagent, and RNA quality was assessed on an Agilent 2100 Bioanalyzer. The specimen sequenced was peripheral blood or thyroid tissue (not recorded which). The receptor's source is an adult woman with Graves' disease, either hyperthyroidism or ophthalmopathy (not recorded which).

This receptor carries the CDR3 CASRKRGNTIYF. The sequence in DNA is TGTGCCAGCAGGAAGCGGGGTAACACCATATATTTT. The sequence joins TRBV6-4 to TRBJ1-3; too little of a D gene remains to name it. Measured from the cysteine to the phenylalanine, the CDR3 is 12 residues long. The retained sequence is limited to the CDR3, 36 bases, with the frame set at the first base. Trimming at the junction amounts to 6 bases on V and 7 bases on J, and the germline ends lie 10 bases apart. In the germline V gene, CDR1 corresponds to MRHNA and CDR2 to SNTAGT.